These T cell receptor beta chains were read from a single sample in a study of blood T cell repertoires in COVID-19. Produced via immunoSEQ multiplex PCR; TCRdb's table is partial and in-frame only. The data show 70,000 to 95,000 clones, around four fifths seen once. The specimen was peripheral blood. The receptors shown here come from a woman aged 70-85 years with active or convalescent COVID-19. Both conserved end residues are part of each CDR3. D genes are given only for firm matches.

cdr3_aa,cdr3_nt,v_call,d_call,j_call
CASSPTKNTEAFF,TGTGCCAGCAGCCCAACTAAGAACACTGAAGCTTTCTTT,TRBV28,NA,TRBJ1-1
CASSLGRGGEQYF,TGCGCCAGCAGCTTGGGGCGAGGAGGCGAGCAGTACTTC,TRBV5-1,NA,TRBJ2-7
CASSDNVAGANVLTF,TGTGCCAGCAGTGACAATGTAGCTGGGGCCAACGTCCTGACTTTC,TRBV6-1,NA,TRBJ2-6
CASKSGTGFVEAFF,TGTGCCAGCAAATCCGGGACAGGGTTCGTTGAAGCTTTCTTT,TRBV7-8,TRBD1,TRBJ1-1
CASINRQGTAFF,TGTGCCAGTATCAATAGACAGGGAACAGCTTTCTTT,TRBV19,TRBD1,TRBJ1-1
CASSSRVGEQYF,TGTGCCAGCAGCTCCCGCGTCGGGGAGCAGTACTTC,TRBV5-6,NA,TRBJ2-7
CASSPRPDRGRGYTF,TGTGCCAGCAGTCCCCGACCGGACAGGGGCAGAGGCTACACCTTC,TRBV28,TRBD1,TRBJ1-2
CASSQEKGDSRGTTYGYTF,TGTGCCAGCAGCCAAGAGAAGGGGGATTCAAGGGGAACTACCTATGGCTACACCTTC,TRBV3-1/TRBV3-2,NA,TRBJ1-2
CASSYIVDQPQHF,TGTGCCAGCAGCTACATCGTGGATCAGCCCCAGCATTTT,TRBV7-2,NA,TRBJ1-5
CASSYGYRGGNTEAFF,TGTGCCAGCAGTTACGGGTACAGGGGAGGCAACACTGAAGCTTTCTTT,TRBV6-6,TRBD1,TRBJ1-1
CASSPTGGSGYTF,TGTGCCAGCAGTCCCACAGGGGGATCCGGCTACACCTTC,TRBV12-3/TRBV12-4,TRBD1,TRBJ1-2